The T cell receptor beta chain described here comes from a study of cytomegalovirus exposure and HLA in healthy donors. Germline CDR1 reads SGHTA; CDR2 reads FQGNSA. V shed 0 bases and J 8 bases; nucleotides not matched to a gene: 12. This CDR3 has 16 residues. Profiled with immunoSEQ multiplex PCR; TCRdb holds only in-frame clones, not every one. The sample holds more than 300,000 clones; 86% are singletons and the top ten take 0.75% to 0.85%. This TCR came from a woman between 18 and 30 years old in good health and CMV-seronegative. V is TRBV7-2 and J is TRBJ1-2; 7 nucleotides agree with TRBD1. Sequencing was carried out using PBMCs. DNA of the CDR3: TGTGCCAGCAGCTTAGCTCCGACAGGGCCATCGGGGGGCTACACCTTC. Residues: CASSLAPTGPSGGYTF.